This T cell receptor beta chain emerged from a study of blood T cell repertoires in COVID-19. Study context: Acute and convalescent COVID-19 specimens originated in the United States, Italy and Spain. Sample material is recorded as cDNA or gDNA derived from T cells, B-cell-depleted T cells, or PBMCs.

CDR3 length: 15 residues. Per the original methods: Amplification of reference gene primers was used by the study to estimate nucleated cell counts. Method: immunoSEQ multiplex PCR; TCRdb's copy keeps in-frame clones and lacks some. V, J and clone size are those of that table, while D and trimming were read from the DNA. The data show 250,000 or so clones, with roughly 80% seen just once and less than 3.5% held by the top ten. This clonotype originated in a woman aged 18-35 years with acute or convalescent COVID-19. The sample comprised peripheral blood. The V and J genes are TRBV21-1 and TRBJ2-5; the DNA was not used to check the table's D call, TRBD1. TRBV21-1 is an annotated pseudogene. As DNA, the CDR3 is TGTGCCAGCAGCAAAGTGCCCCAGGGAAAGGAGACCCAGTACTTC. As protein: CASSKVPQGKETQYF.